These 20 T cell receptor beta chains were all obtained from the same sample, sequenced in a study of neurological immune-mediated disorders. TCRdb re-called the 5' RACE reads through MiXCR, storing one row per CDR3 protein. The data show roughly 80,000 distinct CDR3 sequences, with 9.4% seen just once and about 1.8% held by the top ten. Sequencing was performed on PBMCs. The receptor source for this set is a man aged 50-59 years in good health.

This clonotype was seen many times. V gene TRBV7-2 combines with J gene TRBJ2-7, with 7 bases that match TRBD2. V shed 4 bases, J shed 1 base, and the junction held 7 bases outside the gene matches. Germline values: CDR1 SGHTA, CDR2 FQGNSA. The CDR3 consists of 15 residues. CDR3: CASSSRLAESYEQYF. As DNA, the CDR3 is TGTGCCAGCAGCTCTCGCCTAGCGGAATCCTACGAGCAGTACTTC.

This clonotype occurred many times. This rearrangement joins TRBV7-9 to TRBJ1-2; maybe TRBD1 (6 bases). V was pared by 6 bases and J by 4 bases, with 12 bases between. The CDR3 is made up of 13 amino acids. Germline V gene sequence: CDR1 SEHNR, CDR2 FQNEAQ (reference sequence). Written as DNA, the CDR3 is TGTGCCAGCAGTTCACAGGGAAGCTATGGCTACACCTTC. It is translated as CASSSQGSYGYTF.

The gene calls are TRBV12-3 or TRBV12-4 and TRBJ2-3; D not certain. The CDR3 has 12 amino acids. The V and J ends lost 7 bases and 2 bases respectively, with 7 bases between them. The CDR3 protein is CASTSNTDTQYF. In DNA, the CDR3 is TGTGCCAGCACCAGCAACACAGATACGCAGTATTTT.

This clonotype was picked up many times. The chain employs TRBV3-1 and TRBJ1-6; D remains unclear. Germline V gives CDR1 LGHDT, CDR2 YNNKEL (reference sequence). V gave up 5 bases and J gave up 9 bases, with 11 bases separating them. The CDR3 is 13 amino acids. CDR3 nucleotides: TGTGCCAGCAGCTACAAGAGGTTTTCACCCCTCCACTTT. This gives the protein CASSYKRFSPLHF.

Points on this clonotype: At one of its ends the junction is not consistent with the germline gene, which may arise from a read error. V is TRBV9 and J is TRBJ2-2, with D tentatively TRBD1 or TRBD2 (5 bases each). The germline CDR1 and CDR2 sequences are SGDLS and YYNGEE. The CDR3 is 12 residues long. In nucleotides, the CDR3 is TGTGCCAGCAGAGTATCTCCCGGGGACCTGTTTTTT. This translates into CASRVSPGDLFF. Variable domain in full (rest from reference TRBV9 and TRBJ2-2): DSGVTQTPKHLITATGQRVTLRCSPRSGDLSVYWYQQSLDQGLQFLIQYYNGEERAKGNILERFSAQQFPDLHSELNLSSLELGDSALYFCASRVSPGDLFFGEGSRLTVL.

The J gene is TRBJ2-2, the V gene TRBV20-1; the D gene is possibly TRBD2 (5 bases). The CDR3 is made up of 14 amino acids. CDR1 is DFQATT, CDR2 SNEGSKA, per germline (reference sequence). The DNA of the CDR3 is TGCAGCGCCACCGGGAAACCGAACACCGGGGAGCTGTTTTTT. Amino acids: CSATGKPNTGELFF.

This clonotype occurred a few times. This chain joins TRBV12-3 or TRBV12-4 and TRBJ2-1; weak D call: TRBD1 (5 bases). Deletions cut 6 bases from V and 0 bases from J, with 12 bases between. The length of the CDR3 is 15 residues. CDR3 coding DNA: TGTGCCAGCAGCGCCGACAGCTCCTCCTACAATGAGCAGTTCTTC. It is translated as CASSADSSSYNEQFF.

This clonotype was observed many times. The rearrangement joins TRBV7-8 to TRBJ1-3; D gene uncertain. CDR3 length equals 13 residues. Trimming took off 3 bases at V and 6 bases at J, with 9 bases between the two ends. Germline V gene sequence: CDR1 SGHVS, CDR2 FQNEAQ. The CDR3 DNA reads TGTGCCAGCAGCTTGGCGATGCAAAACACCATATATTTT. Translation: CASSLAMQNTIYF.

This clonotype was observed at least ten times. V and J are TRBV7-3 and TRBJ1-5; D gene ambiguous. Germline CDR1 and CDR2: SGHTA and FQGTGA. The CDR3 is made up of 13 amino acids. Between the trimmed V and J ends, which lost 1 base and 6 bases, there was a span of 7 bases. CDR3 sequence: CASSLKVIQPQHF. The DNA for the CDR3 is TGTGCCAGCAGCTTAAAGGTAATTCAGCCCCAGCATTTT.

In this sample, this clonotype turned up many times. The chain couples TRBV5-1 to TRBJ1-3; no firm D call. V lost 4 bases and J 0 bases, leaving 8 bases between the germline ends. Looked up from germline, CDR1 is SGHRS and CDR2 is YFSETQ. The length of the CDR3 is 14 residues. The DNA for the CDR3 is TGCGCCAGCAGCAGCGGCCGCTCTGGAAACACCATATATTTT. Its translation: CASSSGRSGNTIYF.

This clonotype was detected ten times or more. The J gene is TRBJ1-2, the V gene TRBV28, with 7 nucleotides matching TRBD1. V shed 3 bases, J shed 7 bases, and the junction held 11 bases outside the gene matches. Germline CDR1 MDHEN, CDR2 SYDVKM. This CDR3 region has 15 residues. CDR3 sequence reads: CASSFTTGSGAGYTF. In DNA, the CDR3 is TGTGCCAGCAGTTTTACGACAGGGAGTGGTGCTGGCTACACCTTC.

This clonotype was counted at least ten times. The chain has TRBV7-2 and TRBJ2-7, with D maybe TRBD2 (5 bases). V was clipped by 5 bases and J by 0 bases, with 17 bases between them. CDR1 is SGHTA, CDR2 FQGNSA, per germline. This CDR3 is 16 amino acids long. CDR3 residues: CASSDWGNSDSYEQYF. CDR3 DNA: TGTGCCAGCAGCGACTGGGGAAATAGCGACTCCTACGAGCAGTACTTC. Complete variable domain (other parts from reference TRBV7-2 and TRBJ2-7): GAGVSQSPSNKVTEKGKDVELRCDPISGHTALYWYRQSLGQGLEFLIYFQGNSAPDKSGLPSDRFSAERTGGSVSTLTIQRTQQEDSAVYLCASSDWGNSDSYEQYFGPGTRLTVT.

This clonotype showed up many times. This chain uses TRBV12-3 or TRBV12-4 with TRBJ2-1; D call uncertain. The V gene lost 4 bases and the J gene lost 2 bases, with 21 bases spanning the gap. CDR3 size: 18 residues. CDR3 coding DNA: TGTGCCAGCAGTTCCCCCTGGAGAAAGGACCGTCCCTACAATGAGCAGTTCTTC. Its translation is CASSSPWRKDRPYNEQFF.

This clonotype appeared many times. The chain carries TRBV12-3 or TRBV12-4 and TRBJ2-2; D remains ambiguous. Deletions cut 3 bases from V and 0 bases from J, with 5 bases between. This CDR3 is built from 14 residues. The CDR3 DNA reads as TGTGCCAGCAGTTTTTGGACGAACACCGGGGAGCTGTTTTTT. Its translation is CASSFWTNTGELFF.

This clonotype showed up many times. The gene calls are TRBV6-2 or TRBV6-3 and TRBJ2-7; a possible D gene is TRBD1 (5 bases). Germline V lookup: CDR1 MNHEY, CDR2 SVGEGT. The germline V and J ends were trimmed by 6 bases and 3 bases, with 27 bases remaining between them. The CDR3 sequence is 18 residues long. CDR3 nucleotides: TGTGCCAGCAGCGACCGAATGCAAGGGGCGAGCCGTTACTACGAGCAGTACTTC. Amino acid sequence: CASSDRMQGASRYYEQYF.

This clonotype was seen repeatedly, ten times or more. The V call is TRBV10-1, the J call TRBJ2-1, with 11 bases aligning to TRBD2. There are 17 residues in the CDR3. J lost 5 bases, V lost 5 bases, and 11 bases had no gene match. Looked up from germline, CDR1 is WNHNN and CDR2 is SYGVQD (reference sequence). The CDR3 loop is CASSPSLTSGVDNEQFF. CDR3 nucleotide sequence: TGCGCCAGCAGTCCTTCCCTGACTAGCGGGGTGGACAATGAGCAGTTCTTC.

This clonotype was seen many times. The chain carries TRBV9 and TRBJ1-6, with D possibly matching TRBD1 (6 bases). Germline lookup yields CDR1 SGDLS and CDR2 YYNGEE. The CDR3 runs 15 residues. Trimming removed 3 bases from V and 5 bases from J, with 12 bases in between. The CDR3 nucleotides are TGTGCCAGCAGCGGCTTACAGGGAGATAATTCACCCCTCCACTTT. This gives the protein CASSGLQGDNSPLHF.

Many counts were recorded for this clonotype. The chain uses TRBV4-2 and TRBJ2-5; perhaps TRBD1 as D (5 bases). The germline gives CDR1 LGHNA, CDR2 YNFKEQ. V was pared by 0 bases and J by 5 bases, with 10 bases between. The CDR3 has 14 amino acids. CDR3 loop: CASSQDLGQETQYF. Here the CDR3 DNA reads TGTGCCAGCAGCCAAGATCTGGGGCAGGAGACCCAGTACTTC.

This clonotype was detected many times. This chain connects TRBV14 to TRBJ2-7, with 12 bases aligning to TRBD1. The CDR3 length is 18 residues. V lost 0 bases, J lost 3 bases, and 9 bases stayed unmatched. CDR1 and CDR2 (germline): SGHDN, FVKESK. For the CDR3, the DNA is TGTGCCAGCAGCCAAGATCGGACTGGGACAGGGGGCTTCTACGAGCAGTACTTC. Translation gives CASSQDRTGTGGFYEQYF.

Notes on this clonotype: The CDR3 ends on some other residue instead of the conserved phenylalanine or tryptophan, so this is likely a read error. This chain links TRBV28 with TRBJ1-5, with a possible D match to TRBD1 (5 bases). Per germline, CDR1 MDHEN and CDR2 SYDVKM. The CDR3 loop spans 13 amino acids. V was shortened by 8 bases and J by 3 bases, with 11 bases between the two germline ends. In nucleotides, the CDR3 is TGTGCCAGCTGGGCAGGGTTCAATCAGCCCCAGCATTCT. The encoded protein is CASWAGFNQPQHS.